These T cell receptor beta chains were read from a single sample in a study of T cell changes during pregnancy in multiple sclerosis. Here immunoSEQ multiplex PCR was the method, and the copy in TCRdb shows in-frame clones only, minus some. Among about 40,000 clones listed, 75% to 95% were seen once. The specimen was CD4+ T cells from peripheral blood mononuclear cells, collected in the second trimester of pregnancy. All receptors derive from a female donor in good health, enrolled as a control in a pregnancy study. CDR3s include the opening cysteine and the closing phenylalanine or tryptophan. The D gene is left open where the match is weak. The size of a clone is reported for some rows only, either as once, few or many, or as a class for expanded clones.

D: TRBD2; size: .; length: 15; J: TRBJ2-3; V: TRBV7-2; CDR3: CASSRQGGRTDTQYF; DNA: TGTGCCAGCAGCCGCCAAGGCGGGAGGACAGATACGCAGTATTTT
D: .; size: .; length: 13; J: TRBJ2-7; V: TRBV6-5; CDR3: CASSYPTPGEQYF; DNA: TGTGCCAGCAGTTACCCCACCCCGGGGGAGCAGTACTTC
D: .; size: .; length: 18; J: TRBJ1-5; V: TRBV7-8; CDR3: CASRKGAQGSKSNQPQHF; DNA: TGTGCCAGCAGAAAAGGGGCGCAGGGCTCGAAGAGCAATCAGCCCCAGCATTTT
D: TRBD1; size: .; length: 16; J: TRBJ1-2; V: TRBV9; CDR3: CASSDGGQAANYGYTF; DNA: TGTGCCAGCAGCGACGGAGGACAGGCAGCTAACTATGGCTACACCTTC
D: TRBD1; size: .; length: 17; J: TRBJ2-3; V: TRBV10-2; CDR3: CASRGQTSIPSTDTQYF; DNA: TGCGCCAGCAGGGGACAGACCTCTATACCTAGCACAGATACGCAGTATTTT
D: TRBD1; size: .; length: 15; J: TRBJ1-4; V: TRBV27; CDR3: CASSPRDRPNEKLFF; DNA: TGTGCCAGCAGTCCTCGGGACAGACCTAATGAAAAACTGTTTTTT
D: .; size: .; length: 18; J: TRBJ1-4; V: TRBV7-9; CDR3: CASSLAHGSGATNEKLFF; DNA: TGTGCCAGCAGCTTAGCGCATGGATCCGGGGCAACTAATGAAAAACTGTTTTTT
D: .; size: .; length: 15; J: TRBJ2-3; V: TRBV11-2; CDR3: CASSSRGENTDTQYF; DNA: TGTGCCAGCAGCTCTCGCGGGGAAAACACAGATACGCAGTATTTT
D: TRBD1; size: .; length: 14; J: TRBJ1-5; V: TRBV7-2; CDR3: CASSLQGSNQPQHF; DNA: TGTGCCAGCAGCCTACAGGGGAGCAATCAGCCCCAGCATTTT
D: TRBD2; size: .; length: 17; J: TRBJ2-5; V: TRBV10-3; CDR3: CAISEPPWEGIGETQYF; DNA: TGTGCCATCAGTGAGCCCCCCTGGGAGGGGATCGGAGAGACCCAGTACTTC
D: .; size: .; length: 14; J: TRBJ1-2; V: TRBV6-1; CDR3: CASSEFWMTGGYTF; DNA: TGTGCCAGCAGTGAGTTTTGGATGACGGGTGGCTACACCTTC
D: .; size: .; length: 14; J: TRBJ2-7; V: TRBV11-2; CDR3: CASSWGGLSYEQYF; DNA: TGTGCCAGCAGCTGGGGGGGGCTTTCCTACGAGCAGTACTTC
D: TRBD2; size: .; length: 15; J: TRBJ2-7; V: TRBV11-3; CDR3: CASSRLAGPSYEQYF; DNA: TGTGCCAGCAGCCGACTAGCGGGACCTTCCTACGAGCAGTACTTC
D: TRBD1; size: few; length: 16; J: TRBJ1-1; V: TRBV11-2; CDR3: CASSLGGTGRNTEAFF; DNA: TGTGCCAGCAGCTTAGGCGGGACAGGCAGGAACACTGAAGCTTTCTTT
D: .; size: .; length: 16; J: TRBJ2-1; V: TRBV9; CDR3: CASSDSGGLSYNEQFF; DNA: TGTGCCAGCAGCGACTCGGGGGGCCTATCCTACAATGAGCAGTTCTTC
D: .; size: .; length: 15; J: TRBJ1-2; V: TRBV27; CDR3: CASSLSSGVGYGYTF; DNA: TGTGCCAGCAGTTTATCTTCGGGGGTCGGGTATGGCTACACCTTC
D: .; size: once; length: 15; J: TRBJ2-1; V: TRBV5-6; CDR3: CASTAGTGDSNEQFF; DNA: TGTGCCAGCACTGCCGGGACTGGCGACTCCAATGAGCAGTTCTTC
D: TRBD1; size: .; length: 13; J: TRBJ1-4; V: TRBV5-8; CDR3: CASSRDRNEKLFF; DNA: TGTGCCAGCAGCCGGGACAGAAATGAAAAACTGTTTTTT
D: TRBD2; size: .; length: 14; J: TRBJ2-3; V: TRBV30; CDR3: CAWSLAGAKDTQYF; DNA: TGTGCCTGGAGTCTAGCGGGAGCAAAAGATACGCAGTATTTT
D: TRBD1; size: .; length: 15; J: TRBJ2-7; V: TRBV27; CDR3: CASSSTDRVMYEQYF; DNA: TGTGCCAGCAGTTCGACGGACAGGGTTATGTACGAGCAGTACTTC
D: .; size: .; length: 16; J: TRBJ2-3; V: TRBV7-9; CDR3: CASSLVGAAVTDTQYF; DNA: TGTGCCAGCAGCTTAGTGGGAGCGGCCGTAACAGATACGCAGTATTTT
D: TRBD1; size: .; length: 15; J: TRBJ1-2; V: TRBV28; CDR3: CASRGQGGGNYGYTF; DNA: TGTGCCAGCAGGGGACAGGGTGGGGGGAACTATGGCTACACCTTC
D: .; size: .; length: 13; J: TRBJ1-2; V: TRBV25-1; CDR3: CASSRQYTDGYTF; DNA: TGTGCCAGCAGCCGACAGTACACAGATGGCTACACCTTC
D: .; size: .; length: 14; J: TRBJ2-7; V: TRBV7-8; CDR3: CASSLFRDPYEQYF; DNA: TGTGCCAGCAGCTTATTCAGGGATCCCTACGAGCAGTACTTC
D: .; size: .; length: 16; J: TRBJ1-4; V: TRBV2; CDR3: CASGRGQAGANEKLFF; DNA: TGTGCCAGCGGGAGGGGTCAGGCGGGCGCTAATGAAAAACTGTTTTTT
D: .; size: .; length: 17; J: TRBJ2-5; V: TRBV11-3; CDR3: CASSPKGFTWGQETQYF; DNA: TGTGCCAGCAGCCCCAAGGGGTTTACGTGGGGCCAAGAGACCCAGTACTTC
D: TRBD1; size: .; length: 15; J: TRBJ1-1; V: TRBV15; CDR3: CATSEGGQGGTEAFF; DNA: TGTGCCACCAGCGAAGGGGGGCAGGGGGGCACTGAAGCTTTCTTT
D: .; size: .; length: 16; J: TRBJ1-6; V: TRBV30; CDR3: CAWRGGRGRGGAPLHF; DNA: TGTGCCTGGAGGGGCGGAAGGGGTAGAGGTGGCGCACCCCTCCACTTT
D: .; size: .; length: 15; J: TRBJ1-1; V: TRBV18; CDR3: CASSPRARENTEAFF; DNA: TGTGCCAGCTCACCACGGGCTCGCGAGAACACTGAAGCTTTCTTT
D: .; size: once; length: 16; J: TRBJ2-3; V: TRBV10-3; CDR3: CAISELQRESVYTQCF; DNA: TGTGCCATCAGTGAGCTTCAAAGGGAGTCGGTTTATACGCAGTGTTTT
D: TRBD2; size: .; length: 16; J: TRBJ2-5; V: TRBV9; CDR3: CASSPRQASGSETQYF; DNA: TGTGCCAGCAGCCCCCGCCAAGCTAGCGGTTCAGAGACCCAGTACTTC
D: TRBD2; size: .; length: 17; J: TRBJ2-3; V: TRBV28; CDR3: CASSSAGTSGFTDTQYF; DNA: TGTGCCAGCAGTTCAGCCGGGACTAGCGGCTTCACAGATACGCAGTATTTT
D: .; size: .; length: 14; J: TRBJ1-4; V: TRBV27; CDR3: CASSLQGPGEKLFF; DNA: TGTGCCAGCAGTTTGCAGGGGCCTGGTGAAAAACTGTTTTTT
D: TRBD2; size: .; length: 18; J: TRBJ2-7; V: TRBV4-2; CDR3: CASSQDLRTSGRPYEQYF; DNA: TGTGCCAGCAGCCAAGATCTGAGGACTAGCGGGCGACCCTACGAGCAGTACTTC
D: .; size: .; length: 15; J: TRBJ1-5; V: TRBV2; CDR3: CASSVTYRSNQPQHF; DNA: TGTGCCAGCAGTGTAACATACCGTAGCAATCAGCCCCAGCATTTT
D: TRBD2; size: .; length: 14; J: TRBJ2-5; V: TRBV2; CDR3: CASSGGGAVGTQYF; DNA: TGTGCCAGCAGTGGCGGGGGGGCGGTGGGGACCCAGTACTTC
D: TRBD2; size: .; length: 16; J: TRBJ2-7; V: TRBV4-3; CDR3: CASSQVATSGRTEQYF; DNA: TGCGCCAGCAGCCAAGTCGCGACTAGCGGGAGGACCGAGCAGTACTTC
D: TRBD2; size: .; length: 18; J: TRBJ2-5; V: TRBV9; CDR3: CASSVGGLAGGRGETQYF; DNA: TGTGCCAGCAGCGTAGGCGGACTAGCGGGGGGGCGAGGAGAGACCCAGTACTTC
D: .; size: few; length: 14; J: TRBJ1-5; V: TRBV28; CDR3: CASSQGGSNQPQHF; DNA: TGTGCCAGCAGTCAGGGTGGGAGCAATCAGCCCCAGCATTTT
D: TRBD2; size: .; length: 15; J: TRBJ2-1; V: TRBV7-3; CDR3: CASSLSSGGGYWRFF; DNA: TGTGCCAGCAGCTTAAGTAGCGGGGGGGGCTATTGGCGGTTCTTC
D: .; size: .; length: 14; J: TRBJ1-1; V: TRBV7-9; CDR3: CASSLVRVNTEAFF; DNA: TGTGCCAGCAGCTTAGTTCGGGTGAACACTGAAGCTTTCTTT
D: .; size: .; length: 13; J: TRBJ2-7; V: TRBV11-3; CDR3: CASSLSGGYEQYF; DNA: TGTGCCAGCAGCTTAAGTGGAGGGTACGAGCAGTACTTC
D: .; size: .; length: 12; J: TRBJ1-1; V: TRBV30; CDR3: CAWRTGHTEAFF; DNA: TGTGCCTGGAGAACAGGGCACACTGAAGCTTTCTTT
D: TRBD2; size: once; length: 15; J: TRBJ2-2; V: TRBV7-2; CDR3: CASSLWPSGAGELFF; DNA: TGTGCCAGCAGCTTATGGCCTAGCGGCGCCGGGGAGCTGTTTTTT
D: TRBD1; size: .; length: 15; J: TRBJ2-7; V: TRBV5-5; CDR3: CASSRDRDRVREQYF; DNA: TGTGCCAGCAGCAGAGACAGGGACCGTGTTCGCGAGCAGTACTTC